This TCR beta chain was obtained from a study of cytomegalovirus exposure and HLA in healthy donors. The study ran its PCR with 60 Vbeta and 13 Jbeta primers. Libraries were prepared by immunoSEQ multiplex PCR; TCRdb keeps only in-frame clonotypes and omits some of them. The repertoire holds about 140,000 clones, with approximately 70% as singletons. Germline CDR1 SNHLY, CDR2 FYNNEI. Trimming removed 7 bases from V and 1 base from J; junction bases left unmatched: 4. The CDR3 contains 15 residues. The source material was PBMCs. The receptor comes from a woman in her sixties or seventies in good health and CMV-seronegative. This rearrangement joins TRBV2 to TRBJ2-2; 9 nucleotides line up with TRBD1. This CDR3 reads CASIGTGKNTGELFF. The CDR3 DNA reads TGTGCCAGCATCGGGACAGGGAAGAACACCGGGGAGCTGTTTTTT.